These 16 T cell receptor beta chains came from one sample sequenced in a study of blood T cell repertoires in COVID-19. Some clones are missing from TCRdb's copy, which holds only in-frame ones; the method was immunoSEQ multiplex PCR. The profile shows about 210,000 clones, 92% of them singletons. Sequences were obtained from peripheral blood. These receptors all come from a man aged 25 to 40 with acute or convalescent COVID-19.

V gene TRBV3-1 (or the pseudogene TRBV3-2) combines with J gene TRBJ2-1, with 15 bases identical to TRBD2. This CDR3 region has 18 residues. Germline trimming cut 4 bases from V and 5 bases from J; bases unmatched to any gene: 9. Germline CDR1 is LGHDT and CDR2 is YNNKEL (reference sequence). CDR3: CASSLRTSGGVGNNEQFF. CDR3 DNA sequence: TGTGCCAGCAGCCTACGGACTAGCGGGGGGGTAGGTAACAATGAGCAGTTCTTC.

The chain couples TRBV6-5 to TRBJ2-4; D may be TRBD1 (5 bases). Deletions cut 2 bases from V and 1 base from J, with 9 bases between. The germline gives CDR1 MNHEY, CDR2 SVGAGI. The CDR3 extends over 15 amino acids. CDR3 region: CASSYDSTAKNIQYF. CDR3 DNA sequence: TGTGCCAGCAGTTACGACAGTACGGCCAAAAACATTCAGTACTTC.

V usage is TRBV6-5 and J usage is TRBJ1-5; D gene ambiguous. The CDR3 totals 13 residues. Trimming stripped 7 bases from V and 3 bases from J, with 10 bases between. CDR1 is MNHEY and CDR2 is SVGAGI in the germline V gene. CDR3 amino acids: CASISTNNQPQHF. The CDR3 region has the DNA TGTGCCAGCATTTCGACAAACAATCAGCCCCAGCATTTT.

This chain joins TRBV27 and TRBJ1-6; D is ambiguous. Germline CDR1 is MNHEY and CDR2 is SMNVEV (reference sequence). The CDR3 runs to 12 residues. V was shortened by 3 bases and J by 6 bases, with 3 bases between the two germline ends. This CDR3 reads CASSFLNSPLHF. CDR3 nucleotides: TGTGCCAGCAGTTTCCTTAATTCACCCCTCCACTTT.

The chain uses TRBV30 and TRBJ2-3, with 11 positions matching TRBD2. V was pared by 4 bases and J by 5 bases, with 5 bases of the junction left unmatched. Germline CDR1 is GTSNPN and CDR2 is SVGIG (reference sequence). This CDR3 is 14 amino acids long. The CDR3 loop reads CAWNVAGGVDTQYF. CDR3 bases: TGTGCCTGGAATGTAGCGGGGGGGGTAGATACGCAGTATTTT.

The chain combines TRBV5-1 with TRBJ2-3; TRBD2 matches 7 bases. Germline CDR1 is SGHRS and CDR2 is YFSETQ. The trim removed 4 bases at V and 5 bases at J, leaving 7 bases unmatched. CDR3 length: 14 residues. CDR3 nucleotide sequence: TGCGCCAGCAGCCTGAGCGGGACGGGAGATACGCAGTATTTT. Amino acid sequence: CASSLSGTGDTQYF.

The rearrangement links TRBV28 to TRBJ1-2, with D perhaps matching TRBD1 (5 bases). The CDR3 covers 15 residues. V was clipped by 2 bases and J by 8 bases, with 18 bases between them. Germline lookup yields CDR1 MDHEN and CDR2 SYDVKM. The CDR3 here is CASSLRARDFGGYTF. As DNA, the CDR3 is TGTGCCAGCAGTTTAAGGGCCCGGGACTTTGGGGGCTACACCTTC.

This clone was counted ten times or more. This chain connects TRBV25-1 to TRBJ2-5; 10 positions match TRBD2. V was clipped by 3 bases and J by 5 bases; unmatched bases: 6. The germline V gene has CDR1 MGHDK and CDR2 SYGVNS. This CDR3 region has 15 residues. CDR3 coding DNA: TGTGCCAGCAGTGACCCCGTACTAGCGGGGGAGACCCAGTACTTC. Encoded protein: CASSDPVLAGETQYF.

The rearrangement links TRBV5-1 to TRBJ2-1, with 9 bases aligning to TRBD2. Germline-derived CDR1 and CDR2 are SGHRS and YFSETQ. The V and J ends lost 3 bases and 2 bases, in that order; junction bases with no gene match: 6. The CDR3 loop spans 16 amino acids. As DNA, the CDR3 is TGCGCCAGCAGCTACGGACTAGCGCGGACCTACAATGAGCAGTTCTTC. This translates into CASSYGLARTYNEQFF.

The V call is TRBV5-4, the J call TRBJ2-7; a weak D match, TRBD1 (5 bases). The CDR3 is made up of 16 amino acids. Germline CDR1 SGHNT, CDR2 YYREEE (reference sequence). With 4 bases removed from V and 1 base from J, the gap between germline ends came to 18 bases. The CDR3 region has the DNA TGTGCCAGCAGCCCCACCCCCCAGGGTTCATCCTACGAGCAGTACTTC. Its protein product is CASSPTPQGSSYEQYF.

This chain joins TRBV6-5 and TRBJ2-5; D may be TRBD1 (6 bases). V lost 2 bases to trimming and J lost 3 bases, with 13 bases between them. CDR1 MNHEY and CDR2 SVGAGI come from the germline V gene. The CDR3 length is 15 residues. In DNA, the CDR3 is TGTGCCAGCAGTTACCACCGCAGGGGTAAAGAGACCCAGTACTTC. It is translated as CASSYHRRGKETQYF.

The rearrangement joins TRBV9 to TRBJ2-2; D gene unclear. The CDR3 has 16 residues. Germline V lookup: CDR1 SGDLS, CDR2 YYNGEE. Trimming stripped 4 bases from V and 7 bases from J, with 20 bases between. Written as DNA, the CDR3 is TGTGCCAGCAGCCCATCGCTAGGCCTAAATGTCGGGGAGCTGTTTTTT. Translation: CASSPSLGLNVGELFF.

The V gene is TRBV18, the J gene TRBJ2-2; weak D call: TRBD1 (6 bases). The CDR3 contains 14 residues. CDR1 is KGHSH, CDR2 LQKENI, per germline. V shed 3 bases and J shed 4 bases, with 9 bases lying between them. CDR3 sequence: CASSPKQGTGELFF. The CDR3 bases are TGTGCCAGCTCACCTAAACAGGGCACCGGGGAGCTGTTTTTT.

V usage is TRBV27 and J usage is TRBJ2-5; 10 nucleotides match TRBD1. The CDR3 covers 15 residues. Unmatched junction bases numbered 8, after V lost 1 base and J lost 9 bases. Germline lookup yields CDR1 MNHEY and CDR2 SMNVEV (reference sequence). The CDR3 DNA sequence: TGTGCCAGCAGTTTATTGACAGGGGGCGAAGAACCCCAGTACTTC. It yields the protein CASSLLTGGEEPQYF.

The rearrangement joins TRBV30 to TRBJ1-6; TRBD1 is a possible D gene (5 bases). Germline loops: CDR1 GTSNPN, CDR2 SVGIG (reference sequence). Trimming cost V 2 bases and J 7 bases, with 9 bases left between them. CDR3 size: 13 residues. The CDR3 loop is CAWSTGGNSPLHF. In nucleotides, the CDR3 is TGTGCCTGGAGTACGGGGGGGAATTCACCCCTCCACTTT.

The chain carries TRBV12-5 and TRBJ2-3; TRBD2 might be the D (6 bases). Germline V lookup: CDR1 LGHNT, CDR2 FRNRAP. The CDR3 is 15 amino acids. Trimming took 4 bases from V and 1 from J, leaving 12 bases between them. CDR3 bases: TGTGCTAGTGGTTGGGCCGGGAGCGGCACAGATACGCAGTATTTT. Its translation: CASGWAGSGTDTQYF.